This T cell receptor beta chain derives from a study of OX40 agonist ivuxolimab in advanced cancers. Overall study findings and caveats: CD4+ T cells averaged fewer expanded clones than CD8+ T cells.

The length of the CDR3 is 15 residues. Trimming left V 3 bases short and J 3 bases short, with 9 bases between. Germline V gene lookup returns CDR1 MNHNS and CDR2 SASEGT. The table lists this clone with a count of one. No antigen is known for it. The protocol was immunoSEQ multiplex PCR, while the TCRdb copy is restricted to in-frame clones and leaves out a portion. The sample includes about 66,000 clones, around 90% of them seen just once. The material was CD4+ or CD8+ T cells sorted from blood, obtained in a trial of the OX40 agonist ivuxolimab. This chain uses TRBV6-1 with TRBJ1-6; no clear D. The source is an adult with an advanced solid tumor such as melanoma, head and neck, liver or kidney cancer. The CDR3 nucleotides are TGTGCCAGCAGTGAGAGGGATAGCTATAATTCACCCCTCCACTTT. This sequence encodes CASSERDSYNSPLHF.